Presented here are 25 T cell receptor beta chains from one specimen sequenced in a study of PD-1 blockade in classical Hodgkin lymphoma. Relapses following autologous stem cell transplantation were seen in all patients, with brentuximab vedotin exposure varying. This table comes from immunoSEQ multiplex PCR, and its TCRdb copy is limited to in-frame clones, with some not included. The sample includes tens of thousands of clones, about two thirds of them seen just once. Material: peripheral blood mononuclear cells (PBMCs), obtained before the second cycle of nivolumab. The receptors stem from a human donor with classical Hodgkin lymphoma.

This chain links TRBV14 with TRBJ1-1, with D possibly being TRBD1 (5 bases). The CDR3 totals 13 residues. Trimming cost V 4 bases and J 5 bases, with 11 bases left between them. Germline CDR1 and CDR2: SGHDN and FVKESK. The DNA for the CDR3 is TGTGCCAGCAGCCGACAGAGGTTGACTGAAGCTTTCTTT. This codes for CASSRQRLTEAFF.

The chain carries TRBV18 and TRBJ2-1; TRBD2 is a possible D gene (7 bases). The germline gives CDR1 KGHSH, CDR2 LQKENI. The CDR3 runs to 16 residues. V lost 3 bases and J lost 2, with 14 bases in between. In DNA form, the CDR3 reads TGTGCCAGCTCACCCCAGCCGGGGGGCACCTACAATGAGCAGTTCTTC. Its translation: CASSPQPGGTYNEQFF.

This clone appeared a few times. CDR3 nucleotides: TGTGCCACCGGGGCCCGGGGCATCCACGAGCAGTACTTC. As protein: CATGARGIHEQYF. The gene calls are TRBV19 and TRBJ2-7; D may be TRBD1 or TRBD2 (5 bases each). Looked up from germline, CDR1 is LNHDA and CDR2 is SQIVND (reference sequence). CDR3 length: 13 residues. Trimming removed 10 bases at V and 5 bases at J, with 18 bases between.

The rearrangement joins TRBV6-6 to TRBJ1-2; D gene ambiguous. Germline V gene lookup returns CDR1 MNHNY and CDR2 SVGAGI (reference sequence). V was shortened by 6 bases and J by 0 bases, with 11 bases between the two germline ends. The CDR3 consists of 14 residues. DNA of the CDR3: TGTGCCAGCAGCCATATTCTAACTAACTATGGCTACACCTTC. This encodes CASSHILTNYGYTF.

CDR3 nucleotide sequence: TGTGCCAGCTCACTCCGGGACAGGGGTTCTTCTGGGGCCAACGTCCTGACTTTC. Residues: CASSLRDRGSSGANVLTF. The gene calls are TRBV18 and TRBJ2-6, with 10 bases that match TRBD1. CDR1 KGHSH and CDR2 LQKENI come from the germline V gene. J was trimmed by 1 base and V by 4 bases; bases with no gene match: 7. This CDR3 has 18 residues.

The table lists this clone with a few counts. The CDR3 loop reads CASRALTDTQYF. CDR3 bases: TGTGCCAGCAGAGCACTCACAGATACGCAGTATTTT. This chain connects TRBV6-6 to TRBJ2-3; D remains unclear. V gave up 6 bases and J gave up 2 bases, with 6 bases separating them. The CDR3 has 12 residues. Germline V CDR1 and CDR2: MNHNY, SVGAGI (reference sequence).

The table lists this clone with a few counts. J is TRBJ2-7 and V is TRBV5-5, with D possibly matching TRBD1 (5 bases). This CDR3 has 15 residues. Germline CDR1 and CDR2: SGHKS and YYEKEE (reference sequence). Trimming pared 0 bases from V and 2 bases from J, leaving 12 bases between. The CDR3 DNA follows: TGTGCCAGCAGCTTGGAACAGGCCCGAACCTACGAGCAGTACTTC. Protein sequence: CASSLEQARTYEQYF.

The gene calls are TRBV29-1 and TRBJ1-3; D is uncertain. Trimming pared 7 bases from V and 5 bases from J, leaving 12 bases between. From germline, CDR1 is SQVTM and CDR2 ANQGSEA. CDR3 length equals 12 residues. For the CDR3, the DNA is TGCAGCGCTGATGGGTGGAGAAACACCATATATTTT. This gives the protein CSADGWRNTIYF.

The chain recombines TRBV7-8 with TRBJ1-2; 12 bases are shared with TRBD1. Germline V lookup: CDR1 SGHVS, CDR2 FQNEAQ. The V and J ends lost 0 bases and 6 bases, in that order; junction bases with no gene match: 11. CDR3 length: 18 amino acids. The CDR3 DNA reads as TGTGCCAGCAGCTTAGCGCTCCCCCCCGGGACAGGGGGCAATGGCTACACCTTC. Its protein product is CASSLALPPGTGGNGYTF.

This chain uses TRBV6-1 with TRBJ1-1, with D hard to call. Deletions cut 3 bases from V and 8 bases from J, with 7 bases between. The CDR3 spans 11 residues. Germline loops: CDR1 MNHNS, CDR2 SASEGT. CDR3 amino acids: CASSEGREAFF. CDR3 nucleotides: TGTGCCAGCAGTGAGGGCAGGGAAGCTTTCTTT.

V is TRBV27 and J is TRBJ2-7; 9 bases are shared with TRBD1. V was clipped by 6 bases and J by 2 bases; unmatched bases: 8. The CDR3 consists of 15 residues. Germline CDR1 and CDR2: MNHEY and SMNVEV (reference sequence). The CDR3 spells CASRGTGSRTYEQYF. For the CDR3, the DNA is TGTGCCAGCAGGGGGACAGGGAGTAGGACCTACGAGCAGTACTTC.

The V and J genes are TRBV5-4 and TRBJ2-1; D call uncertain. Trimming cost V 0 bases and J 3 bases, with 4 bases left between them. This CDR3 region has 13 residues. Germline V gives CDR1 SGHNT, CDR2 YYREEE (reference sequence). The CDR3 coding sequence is TGTGCCAGCAGCTTGGCACGCTACAATGAGCAGTTCTTC. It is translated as CASSLARYNEQFF.

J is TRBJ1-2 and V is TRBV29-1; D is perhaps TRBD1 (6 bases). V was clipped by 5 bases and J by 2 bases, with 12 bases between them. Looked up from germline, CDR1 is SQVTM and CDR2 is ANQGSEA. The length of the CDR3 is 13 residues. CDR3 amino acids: CSVRQQGNYGYTF. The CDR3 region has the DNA TGCAGCGTTAGGCAACAGGGAAACTATGGCTACACCTTC. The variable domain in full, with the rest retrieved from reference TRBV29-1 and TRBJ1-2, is SAVISQKPSRDICQRGTSLTIQCQVDSQVTMMFWYRQQPGQSLTLIATANQGSEATYESGFVIDKFPISRPNLTFSTLTVSNMSPEDSSIYLCSVRQQGNYGYTFGSGTRLTVV.

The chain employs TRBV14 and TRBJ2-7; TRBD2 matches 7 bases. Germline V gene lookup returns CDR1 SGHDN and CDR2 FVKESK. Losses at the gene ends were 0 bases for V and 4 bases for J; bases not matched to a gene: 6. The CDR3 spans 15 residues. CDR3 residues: CASSQEGTTSYEQYF. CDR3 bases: TGTGCCAGCAGCCAAGAAGGGACTACCTCATACGAGCAGTACTTC.

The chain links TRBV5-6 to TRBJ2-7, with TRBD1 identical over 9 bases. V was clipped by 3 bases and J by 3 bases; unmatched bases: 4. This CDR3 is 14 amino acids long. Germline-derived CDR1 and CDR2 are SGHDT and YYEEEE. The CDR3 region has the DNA TGTGCCAGCAGCTCCGGGACAGGGAACTACGAGCAGTACTTC. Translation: CASSSGTGNYEQYF.

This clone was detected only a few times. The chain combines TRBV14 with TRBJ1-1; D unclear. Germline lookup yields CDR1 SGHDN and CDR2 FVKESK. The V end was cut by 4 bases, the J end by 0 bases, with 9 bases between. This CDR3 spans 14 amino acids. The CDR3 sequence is CASSLAGMNTEAFF. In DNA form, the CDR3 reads TGTGCCAGCAGCCTGGCGGGTATGAACACTGAAGCTTTCTTT.

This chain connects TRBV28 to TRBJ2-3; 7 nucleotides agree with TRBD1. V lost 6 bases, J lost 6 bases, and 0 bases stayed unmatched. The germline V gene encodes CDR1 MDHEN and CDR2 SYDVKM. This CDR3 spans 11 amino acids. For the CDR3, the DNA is TGTGCCAGCAGCAGGGGGGATACGCAGTATTTT. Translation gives CASSRGDTQYF.

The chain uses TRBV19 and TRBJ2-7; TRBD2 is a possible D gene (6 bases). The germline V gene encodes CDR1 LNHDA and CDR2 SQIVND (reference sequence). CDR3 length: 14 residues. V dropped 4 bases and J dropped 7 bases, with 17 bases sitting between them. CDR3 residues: CASSTTRPPWEQYF. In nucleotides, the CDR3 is TGTGCCAGTAGTACGACTAGGCCCCCATGGGAGCAGTACTTC. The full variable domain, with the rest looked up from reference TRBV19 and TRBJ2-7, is DGGITQSPKYLFRKEGQNVTLSCEQNLNHDAMYWYRQDPGQGLRLIYYSQIVNDFQKGDIAEGYSVSREKKESFPLTVTSAQKNPTAFYLCASSTTRPPWEQYFGPGTRLTVT.

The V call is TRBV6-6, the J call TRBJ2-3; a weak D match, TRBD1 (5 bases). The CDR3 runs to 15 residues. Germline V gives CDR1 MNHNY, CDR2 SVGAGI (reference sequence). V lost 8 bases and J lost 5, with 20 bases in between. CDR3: CASGVRQGVGDTQYF. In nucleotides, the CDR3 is TGTGCCAGCGGGGTTCGGCAGGGCGTTGGAGATACGCAGTATTTT.

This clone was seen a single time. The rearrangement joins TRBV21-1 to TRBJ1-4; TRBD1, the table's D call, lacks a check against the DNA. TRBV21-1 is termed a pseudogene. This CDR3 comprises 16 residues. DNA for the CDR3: TGTGCCAGCAGCAAAGAAAGGGACACCCCTTGGGGTAAACTGTTTTTT. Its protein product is CASSKERDTPWGKLFF.

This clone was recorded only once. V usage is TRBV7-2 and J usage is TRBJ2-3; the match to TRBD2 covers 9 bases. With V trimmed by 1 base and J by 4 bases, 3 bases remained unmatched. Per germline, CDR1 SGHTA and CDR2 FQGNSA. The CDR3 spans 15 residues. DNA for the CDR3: TGTGCCAGCAGCTTAGTGTTAGCGGGGGCAGATACGCAGTATTTT. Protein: CASSLVLAGADTQYF.

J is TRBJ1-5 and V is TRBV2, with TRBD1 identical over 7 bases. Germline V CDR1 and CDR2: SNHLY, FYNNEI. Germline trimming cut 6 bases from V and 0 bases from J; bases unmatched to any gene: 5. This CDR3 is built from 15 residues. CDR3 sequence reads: CASSPGGFSNQPQHF. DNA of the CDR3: TGTGCCAGCAGCCCAGGGGGTTTTAGCAATCAGCCCCAGCATTTT. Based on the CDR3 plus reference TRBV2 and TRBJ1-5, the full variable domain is EPEVTQTPSHQVTQMGQEVILRCVPISNHLYFYWYRQILGQKVEFLVSFYNNEISEKSEIFDDQFSVERPDGSNFTLKIRSTKLEDSAMYFCASSPGGFSNQPQHFGDGTRLSIL.

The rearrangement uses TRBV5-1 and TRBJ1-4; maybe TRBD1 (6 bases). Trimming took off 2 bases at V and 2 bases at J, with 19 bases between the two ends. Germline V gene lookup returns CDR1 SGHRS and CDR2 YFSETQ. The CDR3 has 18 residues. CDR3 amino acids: CASSFLGGTGRTNEKLFF. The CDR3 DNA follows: TGCGCCAGCAGCTTTTTGGGGGGAACAGGGAGGACTAATGAAAAACTGTTTTTT.

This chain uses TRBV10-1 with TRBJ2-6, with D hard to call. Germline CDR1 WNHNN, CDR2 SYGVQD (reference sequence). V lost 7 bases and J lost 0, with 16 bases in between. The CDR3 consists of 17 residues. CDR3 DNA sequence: TGCGCCAGCACCCCGGAGCCGCTCCCCTCTGGGGCCAACGTCCTGACTTTC. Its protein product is CASTPEPLPSGANVLTF.

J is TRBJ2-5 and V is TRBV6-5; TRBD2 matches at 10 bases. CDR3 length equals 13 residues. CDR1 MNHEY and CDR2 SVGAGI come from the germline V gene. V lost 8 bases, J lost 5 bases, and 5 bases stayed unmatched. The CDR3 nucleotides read TGTGCCAGCTCACTAGCGGGACCTGAGACCCAGTACTTC. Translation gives CASSLAGPETQYF.